This T cell receptor (beta chain) was sequenced during a study of Ad26.COV2.S vaccination and SARS-CoV-2 variants. The J segment lost 1 base and the V segment lost 1 base, leaving 4 bases of the junction unmatched. The CDR3 has 14 amino acids. Germline loops: CDR1 SQVTM, CDR2 ANQGSEA. Sequencing was performed with immunoSEQ multiplex PCR; in TCRdb, only in-frame clones are kept and a portion is missing. In the table there are 200,000 to 250,000 clones, 88% of which are singletons. As to treatment: some 20 received Ad26.COV2.S at low or high dose, single or two shots; roughly 5 received placebo; per-sample allocation not given. At day 63 after the first vaccine or placebo injection, samples were drawn.

The clonotype comes from a person aged 18-60 years who received the Ad26.COV2.S COVID-19 vaccine or a placebo. The chain has TRBV29-1 and TRBJ2-7; 7 bases map to TRBD1. Material: peripheral blood, obtained in a trial of Ad26.COV2.S vaccine versus placebo. The DNA of the CDR3 is TGCAGCGTTGAAGGCTGGACAGGATCCTACGAGCAGTACTTC. Its protein is CSVEGWTGSYEQYF.